The 27 T cell receptor beta chains below all came from one sample that was sequenced in a study of control samples from healthy donors and cancer patients. Method: immunoSEQ multiplex PCR; TCRdb's copy keeps in-frame clones and lacks some. Of 90,000 to 150,000 clones in the sample, roughly nine tenths are singletons; the top ten hold approximately 37%. What was sequenced was blood. All receptors derive from a man in his fifties in good health.

The chain recombines TRBV4-2 with TRBJ2-1, with D possibly TRBD1 on 7 matching bases. CDR3 length: 17 residues. V was clipped by 2 bases and J by 5 bases, with 19 bases between them. Germline values: CDR1 LGHNA, CDR2 YNFKEQ. Written as DNA, the CDR3 is TGTGCCAGCAGCCAACCCTCAGGGGGACTTCTTGACAATGAGCAGTTCTTC. Translating gives CASSQPSGGLLDNEQFF.

The chain employs TRBV28 and TRBJ1-1, with TRBD1 matching over 7 bases. The CDR3 consists of 14 residues. The V and J ends lost 7 bases and 8 bases, in that order; junction bases with no gene match: 13. Germline V gives CDR1 MDHEN, CDR2 SYDVKM. CDR3 bases: TGTGCCAGCATCCCGGGAGGGGGCAGTCTAGAAGCTTTCTTT. It codes for CASIPGGGSLEAFF.

The J gene is TRBJ1-1, the V gene TRBV6-6; 9 bases are a match to TRBD1. Losses at the gene ends were 5 bases for V and 10 bases for J; bases not matched to a gene: 5. This CDR3 contains 12 residues. Germline-derived CDR1 and CDR2 are MNHNY and SVGAGI (reference sequence). CDR3 loop: CASSRPGQGAFF. The CDR3 DNA reads as TGTGCCAGCAGTAGACCGGGACAGGGAGCTTTCTTT.

As concerns this clone: This CDR3 is also generated by other DNA sequences in the sample. The rearrangement joins TRBV4-1 to TRBJ2-5; TRBD2 agrees at 7 bases. This CDR3 is 14 amino acids long. Germline V lookup: CDR1 MGHRA, CDR2 YSYEKL. The ends lost 1 base at V and 5 bases at J; junction bases unmatched: 4. CDR3 DNA: TGCGCCAGCAGCCAAGTGGCGGGGGTGGAGACCCAGTACTTC. Encoded protein: CASSQVAGVETQYF.

The chain has TRBV4-3 and TRBJ2-7; no clear D gene. V was cut by 0 bases and J by 3 bases, with 12 bases left in between. Looked up from germline, CDR1 is LGHNA and CDR2 is YSLEER. This CDR3 comprises 15 residues. This CDR3 is CASSQDFQVYYEQYF. CDR3 sequence (DNA): TGCGCCAGCAGCCAAGATTTCCAGGTCTACTACGAGCAGTACTTC.

The chain couples TRBV11-1 to TRBJ2-3; D perhaps matches TRBD1 (6 bases). The germline V gene has CDR1 SGHAT and CDR2 FQDESV (reference sequence). CDR3 length: 16 residues. V shed 3 bases and J shed 0 bases, with 13 bases lying between them. The CDR3 sequence is CASSFRTAPSTDTQYF. The DNA of the CDR3 is TGTGCCAGCAGCTTCAGGACAGCCCCAAGCACAGATACGCAGTATTTT.

The CDR3 nucleotides read TGTGCCACCGAAAGGGGGCCTGGGGCCAACGTCCTGACTTTC. This translates into CATERGPGANVLTF. This chain links TRBV9 with TRBJ2-6, with 7 bases that match TRBD1. Germline lookup yields CDR1 SGDLS and CDR2 YYNGEE. V shed 9 bases, J shed 2 bases, and the junction held 5 bases outside the gene matches. The CDR3 extends over 14 amino acids. The full variable domain, with the rest looked up from reference TRBV9 and TRBJ2-6, is DSGVTQTPKHLITATGQRVTLRCSPRSGDLSVYWYQQSLDQGLQFLIQYYNGEERAKGNILERFSAQQFPDLHSELNLSSLELGDSALYFCATERGPGANVLTFGAGSRLTVL.

J is TRBJ2-1 and V is TRBV19; 9 bases align to TRBD2. Germline CDR1 is LNHDA and CDR2 is SQIVND (reference sequence). V lost 3 bases to trimming and J lost 4 bases; unmatched junction nucleotides: 4. This CDR3 comprises 15 residues. The CDR3 nucleotides read TGTGCCAGTAGTATGGCGGGGGGGCGGTACAATGAGCAGTTCTTC. It is translated as CASSMAGGRYNEQFF. The full variable domain, rest sourced from reference TRBV19 and TRBJ2-1, is DGGITQSPKYLFRKEGQNVTLSCEQNLNHDAMYWYRQDPGQGLRLIYYSQIVNDFQKGDIAEGYSVSREKKESFPLTVTSAQKNPTAFYLCASSMAGGRYNEQFFGPGTRLTVL.

This rearrangement joins TRBV19 to TRBJ1-6; TRBD1 is a possible D gene (6 bases). CDR1 and CDR2 (germline): LNHDA, SQIVND (reference sequence). The V end was cut by 7 bases, the J end by 6 bases, with 13 bases between. The CDR3 is 14 residues long. The chain's CDR3 is CASKFLDSNSPLHF. CDR3 DNA: TGTGCCAGTAAGTTTCTGGACAGTAATTCACCCCTCCACTTT.

For the CDR3, the DNA is TGTGCCAGTAGTAATCAGGGGGCGCAGCCCCAGCATTTT. Translated: CASSNQGAQPQHF. The V gene is TRBV19, the J gene TRBJ1-5, with 8 nucleotides matching TRBD1. The J segment lost 7 bases and the V segment lost 4 bases, leaving 3 bases of the junction unmatched. This CDR3 region has 13 residues. Germline V gene lookup returns CDR1 LNHDA and CDR2 SQIVND (reference sequence).

The chain links TRBV14 to TRBJ1-1; D ambiguous. There are 12 residues in the CDR3. Germline assignment: CDR1 SGHDN and CDR2 FVKESK. Trimming took off 3 bases at V and 4 bases at J, with 6 bases between the two ends. CDR3: CASSQSGTEAFF. CDR3 in DNA: TGTGCCAGCAGCCAGTCCGGCACTGAAGCTTTCTTT.

This chain connects TRBV30 to TRBJ1-5, with a possible D match to TRBD1 (5 bases). The V end lost 1 base, the J end lost 4 bases, and 5 bases lay between the germline ends. The V gene's germline CDR1 is GTSNPN and CDR2 SVGIG (reference sequence). The CDR3 runs 12 residues. CDR3 coding DNA: TGTGCCTGGAGTGGGGGGAATCAGCCCCAGCATTTT. Translated, it gives CAWSGGNQPQHF.

This chain uses TRBV7-6 with TRBJ2-3; D unclear. V was pared by 2 bases and J by 3 bases, with 12 bases between. Germline V CDR1 and CDR2: SGHVS, FNYEAQ. This CDR3 comprises 15 residues. CDR3 protein: CASSLTGTVTDTQYF. In nucleotides, the CDR3 is TGTGCCAGCAGCTTAACCGGAACAGTGACAGATACGCAGTATTTT. The full variable domain, with the rest looked up from reference TRBV7-6 and TRBJ2-3, is GAGVSQSPRYKVTKRGQDVALRCDPISGHVSLYWYRQALGQGPEFLTYFNYEAQQDKSGLPNDRFSAERPEGSISTLTIQRTEQRDSAMYRCASSLTGTVTDTQYFGPGTRLTVL.

The table lists this clone with a count of one. This sequence joins TRBV10-3 and TRBJ2-7; TRBD1 might be the D (5 bases). The CDR3 contains 14 residues. The ends were cut back, 6 bases at V and 7 bases at J, with 19 bases in the middle. CDR1 is ENHRY, CDR2 SYGVKD, per germline. CDR3 in DNA: TGTGCCATCAGACAGACAGAGAGTGGCTTAGAGCAGTACTTC. Its translation is CAIRQTESGLEQYF.

The rearrangement links TRBV27 to TRBJ1-1; TRBD1 aligns across 7 bases. Trimming at V came to 5 bases and at J to 0 bases, leaving 6 bases not matched to a gene. The CDR3 is made up of 15 amino acids. Germline CDR1 MNHEY, CDR2 SMNVEV (reference sequence). The CDR3 protein is CASSVDRDVNTEAFF. The CDR3 DNA reads as TGTGCCAGCAGTGTCGACAGGGATGTGAACACTGAAGCTTTCTTT.

This chain joins TRBV3-1 (or the pseudogene TRBV3-2) and TRBJ1-1; weak D call: TRBD1 (5 bases). V was pared by 1 base and J by 11 bases, with 14 bases between. CDR3 length: 13 amino acids. Germline CDR1 and CDR2: LGHDT and YNNKEL (reference sequence). This CDR3 reads CASSQGDSLGAFF. Written as DNA, the CDR3 is TGTGCCAGCAGCCAAGGGGACTCCCTAGGGGCTTTCTTT.

The chain recombines TRBV7-9 with TRBJ1-6; D gene unclear. This CDR3 is 14 amino acids long. V shed 6 bases and J shed 7 bases, with 13 bases lying between them. The V gene's germline CDR1 is SEHNR and CDR2 FQNEAQ (reference sequence). The CDR3 sequence: CASRLTSTNSPLHF. DNA for the CDR3: TGTGCCAGCAGATTGACATCAACGAATTCACCCCTCCACTTT.

CDR3 nucleotide sequence: TGCGCCAGCAGCTTATTAGACAGGCCCCCCTACGAGCAGTACTTC. It codes for CASSLLDRPPYEQYF. The genes are TRBV5-1 and TRBJ2-7, with D maybe TRBD1 (6 bases). This CDR3 region has 15 residues. Germline V gives CDR1 SGHRS, CDR2 YFSETQ. V lost 2 bases to trimming and J lost 2 bases, with 14 bases between them.

The chain recombines TRBV12-5 with TRBJ1-2; 8 bases fit TRBD1. The CDR3 has 15 amino acids. V gave up 6 bases and J gave up 2 bases; unmatched junction bases: 8. Germline CDR1 and CDR2: LGHNT and FRNRAP. The CDR3 protein is CASGYRTGLNYGYTF. DNA for the CDR3: TGTGCTAGTGGCTATCGGACAGGGCTCAACTATGGCTACACCTTC.

The chain carries TRBV5-1 and TRBJ1-1; 8 nucleotides match TRBD1. V lost 5 bases to trimming and J lost 2 bases; unmatched junction nucleotides: 8. Germline lookup yields CDR1 SGHRS and CDR2 YFSETQ. The CDR3 extends over 15 amino acids. CDR3 DNA: TGCGCCAGCAGGGGGGGCCCAGGGGGCAACACTGAAGCTTTCTTT. This codes for CASRGGPGGNTEAFF.

The sample holds one count of this clone. The rearrangement joins TRBV6-1 to TRBJ1-1, with 8 bases fitting TRBD1. Trimming removed 0 bases from V and 1 base from J; junction bases left unmatched: 16. The CDR3 extends over 20 amino acids. Per the germline V gene, CDR1 is MNHNS and CDR2 is SASEGT. The CDR3 DNA follows: TGTGCCAGCAGTGAAGCGCCTCTTTTGGACAGGGAAGACTCGAACACTGAAGCTTTCTTT. This sequence encodes CASSEAPLLDREDSNTEAFF.

The chain employs TRBV19 and TRBJ1-4, with a tentative D call TRBD1 (5 bases). The CDR3 loop spans 16 amino acids. V shed 7 bases and J shed 0 bases, with 15 bases lying between them. Germline lookup yields CDR1 LNHDA and CDR2 SQIVND (reference sequence). In DNA form, the CDR3 reads TGTGCCAGTAATCTGGGGATAGGGGCAACTAATGAAAAACTGTTTTTT. As protein: CASNLGIGATNEKLFF.

The rearrangement joins TRBV25-1 to TRBJ2-1; a possible D gene is TRBD1 (6 bases). This CDR3 is 18 amino acids long. Trimming took off 3 bases at V and 2 bases at J, with 20 bases between the two ends. Germline CDR1 is MGHDK and CDR2 is SYGVNS. The CDR3 spells CASSDGQGLSGTYNEQFF. The CDR3 DNA reads TGTGCCAGCAGTGATGGGCAGGGGCTGAGCGGTACCTACAATGAGCAGTTCTTC.

V gene TRBV7-2 combines with J gene TRBJ1-1; 12 nucleotides line up with TRBD1. Germline values: CDR1 SGHTA, CDR2 FQGNSA. CDR3 length equals 16 residues. The ends lost 1 base at V and 1 base at J; junction bases unmatched: 1. The chain's CDR3 is CASSLEGQGANTEAFF. The DNA for the CDR3 is TGTGCCAGCAGCTTAGAGGGACAGGGGGCGAACACTGAAGCTTTCTTT.

The DNA for the CDR3 is TGTGCCAGCAGTCCGACAGGGTCGGTGACTAATGAAAAACTGTTTTTT. It is translated as CASSPTGSVTNEKLFF. This chain connects TRBV9 to TRBJ1-4, with 7 bases lining up with TRBD1. The CDR3 is 16 residues long. The germline gives CDR1 SGDLS, CDR2 YYNGEE. Trimming removed 5 bases from V and 2 bases from J; junction bases left unmatched: 9.

A single count supports this clone. The chain has TRBV19 and TRBJ2-3; tentative D call: TRBD1 (5 bases). The V gene lost 6 bases and the J gene lost 6 bases, with 19 bases spanning the gap. Germline V gene sequence: CDR1 LNHDA, CDR2 SQIVND (reference sequence). The CDR3 is made up of 15 amino acids. Here the CDR3 DNA reads TGTGCCAGTAGCTTAAACCAGGGTTACGGTGATACGCAGTATTTT. It translates to CASSLNQGYGDTQYF.

The J gene is TRBJ1-1, the V gene TRBV30; no definite D call. The CDR3 covers 15 residues. The V end lost 0 bases, the J end lost 3 bases, and 14 bases lay between the germline ends. Per germline, CDR1 GTSNPN and CDR2 SVGIG (reference sequence). The CDR3 DNA follows: TGTGCCTGGAGTGTAGGGTTGGCAAGGGACACTGAAGCTTTCTTT. Translation: CAWSVGLARDTEAFF.